Following are 13 T cell receptor beta chains from one sample sequenced in a study of control samples from healthy donors and cancer patients. Profiling relied on immunoSEQ multiplex PCR, and the TCRdb table lists in-frame clones only, not all of them. Of roughly 200,000 clones in the sample, just under 95% were seen once. Input material: blood. The origin of the receptors is a man aged 50 or older in good health.

About this clone itself: A junction boundary mismatches the germline segment, possibly from a read error. The chain joins TRBV18 to TRBJ1-5; TRBD1 matches at 7 bases. Per germline, CDR1 KGHSH and CDR2 LQKENI. This CDR3 is built from 15 residues. The CDR3 loop is CASSPGTASDQPQHF. The CDR3 nucleotides read TGTGCCAGCTCACCAGGGACAGCTAGCGATCAGCCCCAGCATTTT.

V gene TRBV6-5 combines with J gene TRBJ1-1, with D perhaps matching TRBD1 (5 bases). The CDR3 sequence is 15 residues long. V was cut by 6 bases and J by 2 bases, with 16 bases left in between. Germline values: CDR1 MNHEY, CDR2 SVGAGI. The CDR3 here is CASSKGRAGNTEAFF. CDR3 coding DNA: TGTGCCAGCAGCAAGGGCAGGGCGGGCAACACTGAAGCTTTCTTT.

The chain has TRBV5-1 and TRBJ2-6, with D possibly TRBD1 on 6 matching bases. The germline CDR1 and CDR2 sequences are SGHRS and YFSETQ. This CDR3 contains 17 residues. V shed 4 bases and J shed 2 bases, with 16 bases lying between them. The CDR3 sequence is CASSTDSDTTGANVLTF. In DNA, the CDR3 is TGCGCCAGCAGCACGGACAGTGATACCACTGGGGCCAACGTCCTGACTTTC. Based on the CDR3 plus reference TRBV5-1 and TRBJ2-6, the full variable domain is KAGVTQTPRYLIKTRGQQVTLSCSPISGHRSVSWYQQTPGQGLQFLFEYFSETQRNKGNFPGRFSGRQFSNSRSEMNVSTLELGDSALYLCASSTDSDTTGANVLTFGAGSRLTVL.

The J gene is TRBJ2-4, the V gene TRBV7-2, with unresolved D. CDR3 length: 15 amino acids. V lost 4 bases to trimming and J lost 2 bases, with 12 bases between them. Germline CDR1 SGHTA, CDR2 FQGNSA. CDR3 nucleotide sequence: TGTGCCAGCAGCTCCCCGGCGAATTCCAAAAACATTCAGTACTTC. It yields the protein CASSSPANSKNIQYF.

J is TRBJ2-2 and V is TRBV10-3; D tentatively fits TRBD1 or TRBD2 (6 bases each). V lost 5 bases to trimming and J lost 2 bases, with 15 bases between them. The CDR3 contains 16 residues. Per the germline V gene, CDR1 is ENHRY and CDR2 is SYGVKD. The CDR3 here is CAISLRGTTNTGELFF. CDR3 DNA: TGTGCCATCAGTCTCCGCGGGACAACTAACACCGGGGAGCTGTTTTTT.

The chain joins TRBV28 to TRBJ1-4; perhaps TRBD1 as D (5 bases). The CDR3 is made up of 15 amino acids. The ends were cut back, 4 bases at V and 8 bases at J, with 17 bases in the middle. CDR1 MDHEN and CDR2 SYDVKM come from the germline V gene. The CDR3 nucleotides are TGTGCCAGCAGTTGGAAGGGAGGGGCAGGAGAAAAACTGTTTTTT. This translates into CASSWKGGAGEKLFF.

This chain uses TRBV19 with TRBJ1-1, with a tentative D call TRBD1 (5 bases). The CDR3 sequence is 15 residues long. V was clipped by 7 bases and J by 4 bases, with 19 bases between them. Germline-derived CDR1 and CDR2 are LNHDA and SQIVND (reference sequence). The CDR3 protein is CASTLDSVGFTEAFF. CDR3 DNA: TGTGCCAGTACCCTCGACAGTGTTGGGTTCACTGAAGCTTTCTTT.

The chain has TRBV19 and TRBJ1-5; 8 nucleotides line up with TRBD1. V lost 5 bases to trimming and J lost 7 bases; unmatched junction nucleotides: 7. This CDR3 is built from 14 residues. Germline CDR1 is LNHDA and CDR2 is SQIVND (reference sequence). The CDR3 protein is CASSSDRAPQPQHF. CDR3 nucleotide sequence: TGTGCCAGTAGTTCGGACAGGGCACCCCAGCCCCAGCATTTT.

The chain couples TRBV28 to TRBJ2-2; TRBD2 matches 8 bases. With 6 bases clipped from V and 7 bases from J, the junction kept 7 bases outside the gene matches. There are 14 residues in the CDR3. CDR1 is MDHEN and CDR2 is SYDVKM in the germline V gene. The chain's CDR3 is CASRVAGSDGELFF. CDR3 DNA sequence: TGTGCCAGCAGAGTAGCGGGGTCGGACGGGGAGCTGTTTTTT.

This chain joins TRBV24-1 and TRBJ2-6; D remains ambiguous. The CDR3 extends over 16 amino acids. V lost 4 bases, J lost 3 bases, and 12 bases lay in between. Germline V gene data show CDR1 as KGHDR and CDR2 as SFDVKD. Here the CDR3 reads CATSEAGLVGANVLTF. CDR3 in DNA: TGTGCCACCAGTGAGGCCGGGTTGGTTGGGGCCAACGTCCTGACTTTC.

For the CDR3, the DNA is TGCGCCAGCAGCCTTTTCCCGGGACTCCTTAGGAATGAGCAGTTCTTC. Protein sequence: CASSLFPGLLRNEQFF. The V gene is TRBV5-1, the J gene TRBJ2-1, with D perhaps TRBD2 (6 bases). V shed 4 bases and J shed 7 bases, with 21 bases lying between them. The V gene's germline CDR1 is SGHRS and CDR2 YFSETQ. The CDR3 consists of 16 residues.

This clone was seen only once. The rearrangement uses TRBV5-4 and TRBJ2-7; no firm D call. The CDR3 is 13 amino acids. Trimming shortened V by 1 base and J by 0 bases, and 5 bases separated the two germline ends. Germline V gene data show CDR1 as SGHNT and CDR2 as YYREEE (reference sequence). CDR3 coding DNA: TGTGCCAGCAGCTTGTACGGCTCCTACGAGCAGTACTTC. This gives the protein CASSLYGSYEQYF.

V gene TRBV6-1 combines with J gene TRBJ1-1, with a weak D call TRBD1 (5 bases). The CDR3 is 15 residues long. Trimming left V 5 bases short and J 0 bases short, with 13 bases between. Per germline, CDR1 MNHNS and CDR2 SASEGT. The CDR3 DNA is TGTGCCAGCAGTCCAGGTCGGGGGATGAACACTGAAGCTTTCTTT. It translates to CASSPGRGMNTEAFF.